This T cell receptor (beta chain) was captured in a study of blood T cell repertoires in COVID-19. Germline V gene data show CDR1 as SNHLY and CDR2 as FYNNEI. Trimming removed 3 bases at V and 1 base at J, with 16 bases between. The CDR3 is 17 amino acids. Profiling relied on immunoSEQ multiplex PCR, and the TCRdb table lists in-frame clones only, not all of them. The table lists 150,000 or so clones, 85% of them singletons. Sequencing was performed on peripheral blood. The rearrangement links TRBV2 to TRBJ2-1; D possibly corresponds to TRBD1 (6 bases). The sequence was collected from a human donor with acute or convalescent COVID-19. The donor label of this sample is uncertain. The CDR3 loop reads CASSERIQGRSYNEQFF. CDR3 sequence (DNA): TGTGCCAGCAGTGAGAGAATACAGGGACGGTCCTACAATGAGCAGTTCTTC.